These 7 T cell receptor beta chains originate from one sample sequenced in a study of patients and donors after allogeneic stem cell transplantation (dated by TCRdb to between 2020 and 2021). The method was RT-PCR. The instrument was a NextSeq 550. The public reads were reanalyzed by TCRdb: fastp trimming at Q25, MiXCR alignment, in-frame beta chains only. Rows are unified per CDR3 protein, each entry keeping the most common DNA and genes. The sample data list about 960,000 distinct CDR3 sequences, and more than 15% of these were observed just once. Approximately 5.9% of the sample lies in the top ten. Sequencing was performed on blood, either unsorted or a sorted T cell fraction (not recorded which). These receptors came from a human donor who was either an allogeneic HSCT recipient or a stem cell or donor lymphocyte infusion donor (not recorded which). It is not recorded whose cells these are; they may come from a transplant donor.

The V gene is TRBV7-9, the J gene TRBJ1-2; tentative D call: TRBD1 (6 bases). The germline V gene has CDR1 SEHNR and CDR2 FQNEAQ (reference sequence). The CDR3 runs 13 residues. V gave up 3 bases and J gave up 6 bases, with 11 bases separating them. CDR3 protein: CASSFGQRDGYTF. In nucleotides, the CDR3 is TGTGCCAGCAGCTTCGGACAGCGTGATGGCTACACCTTC. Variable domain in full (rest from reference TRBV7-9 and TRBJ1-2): DTGVSQNPRHKITKRGQNVTFRCDPISEHNRLYWYRQTLGQGPEFLTYFQNEAQLEKSRLLSDRFSAERPKGSFSTLEIQRTEQGDSAMYLCASSFGQRDGYTFGSGTRLTVV.

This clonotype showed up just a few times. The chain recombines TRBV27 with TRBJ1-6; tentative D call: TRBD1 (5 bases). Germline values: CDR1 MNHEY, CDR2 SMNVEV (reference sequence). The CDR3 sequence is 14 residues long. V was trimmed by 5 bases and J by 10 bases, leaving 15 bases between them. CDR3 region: CASSLGGMSSPLHF. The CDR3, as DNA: TGTGCCAGCAGTCTGGGGGGGATGAGCTCACCCCTCCACTTT.

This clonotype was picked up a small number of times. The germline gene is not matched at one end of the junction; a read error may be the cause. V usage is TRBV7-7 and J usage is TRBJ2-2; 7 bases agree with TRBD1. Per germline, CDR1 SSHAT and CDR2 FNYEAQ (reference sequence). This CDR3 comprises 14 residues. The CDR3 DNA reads TGTGCTAGCAGCGGATCGACAGGGACCGGGGAGCTGTTTTTT. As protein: CASSGSTGTGELFF.

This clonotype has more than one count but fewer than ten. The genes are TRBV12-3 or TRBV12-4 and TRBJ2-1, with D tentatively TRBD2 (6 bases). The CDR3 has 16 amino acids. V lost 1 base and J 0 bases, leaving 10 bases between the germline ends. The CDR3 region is CASSLGEAPSYNEQFF. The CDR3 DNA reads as TGTGCCAGCAGTTTAGGGGAGGCCCCCTCCTACAATGAGCAGTTCTTC.

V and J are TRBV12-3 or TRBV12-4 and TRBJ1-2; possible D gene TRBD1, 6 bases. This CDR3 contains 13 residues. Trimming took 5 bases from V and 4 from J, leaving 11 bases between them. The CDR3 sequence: CASSPGVVYGYTF. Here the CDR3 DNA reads TGTGCCAGCAGTCCAGGGGTGGTCTATGGCTACACCTTC.

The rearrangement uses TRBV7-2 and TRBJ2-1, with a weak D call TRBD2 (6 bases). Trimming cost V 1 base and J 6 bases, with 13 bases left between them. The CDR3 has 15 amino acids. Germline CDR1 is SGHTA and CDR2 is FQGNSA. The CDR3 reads CASSLVGGAPNEQFF. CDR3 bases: TGTGCCAGCAGCTTAGTAGGAGGGGCCCCCAATGAGCAGTTCTTC. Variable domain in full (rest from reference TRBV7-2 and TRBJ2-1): GAGVSQSPSNKVTEKGKDVELRCDPISGHTALYWYRQSLGQGLEFLIYFQGNSAPDKSGLPSDRFSAERTGGSVSTLTIQRTQQEDSAVYLCASSLVGGAPNEQFFGPGTRLTVL.

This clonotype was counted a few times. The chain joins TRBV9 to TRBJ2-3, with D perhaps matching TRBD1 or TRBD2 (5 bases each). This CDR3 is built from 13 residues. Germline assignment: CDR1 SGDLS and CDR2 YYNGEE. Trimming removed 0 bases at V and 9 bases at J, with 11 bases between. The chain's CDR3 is CASSVAEWGTQYF. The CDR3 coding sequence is TGTGCCAGCAGCGTAGCGGAGTGGGGGACGCAGTATTTT.